These 5 T cell receptor beta chains were sequenced from one sample in a study of T cells after yellow fever vaccination (dated by TCRdb to between 2018 and 2021). Libraries were built with 5' RACE. Data came from an Illumina HiSeq 2500. Through fastp at Q25 and MiXCR, TCRdb rebuilt clones from the public reads, retaining in-frame beta chains. For every CDR3 protein sequence, its rows merge into one entry that carries the most common genes and DNA. The sample profile shows 550,000 or so distinct CDR3 sequences; roughly 19% of them were found once. 13% to 15% of the sample lies in the top ten. The meaning of the sample's treatment or condition label: live attenuated yellow fever vaccine strain. The input for sequencing was PBMCs, taken 15 days after the yellow fever booster vaccination. The receptor set was obtained from a man younger than 45 who received the YFV17D yellow fever vaccine.

The genes are TRBV9 and TRBJ2-7; 8 bases fit TRBD1. The CDR3 loop spans 14 amino acids. The junction had 5 bases not matched to a gene; V was cut back by 1 base and J by 5 bases. Germline CDR1 reads SGDLS; CDR2 reads YYNGEE. CDR3 loop: CASSVQGAAHEQYF. The CDR3 bases are TGTGCCAGCAGCGTACAGGGGGCGGCCCACGAGCAGTACTTC.

The sample holds a few counts of this clonotype. The J gene is TRBJ1-4, the V gene TRBV29-1, with D unclear. The CDR3 is 10 amino acids. CDR1 is SQVTM and CDR2 is ANQGSEA in the germline V gene. The V gene lost 7 bases and the J gene lost 6 bases, with 6 bases spanning the gap. Here the CDR3 reads CSAGDEKLFF. CDR3 coding DNA: TGCAGCGCGGGAGATGAAAAACTGTTTTTT.

In its sample, this clonotype was seen a few times. The rearrangement uses TRBV27 and TRBJ2-7; D is undetermined. The CDR3 runs 15 residues. V gave up 4 bases and J gave up 5 bases, with 18 bases separating them. The germline CDR1 and CDR2 sequences are MNHEY and SMNVEV (reference sequence). The CDR3 here is CASSSLGSHSHEQYF. CDR3 in DNA: TGTGCCAGCAGTTCTTTAGGGTCACATTCCCACGAGCAGTACTTC.

This clonotype was counted only a few times. This chain links TRBV7-3 with TRBJ2-1; 9 nucleotides line up with TRBD2. Trimming cost V 2 bases and J 7 bases; bases outside gene matches: 9. Germline V lookup: CDR1 SGHTA, CDR2 FQGTGA. The CDR3 has 16 residues. The CDR3 nucleotides are TGTGCCAGCAGCTTAGGCGGGACCAGCGGGGGGAATGAGCAGTTCTTC. It codes for CASSLGGTSGGNEQFF.

The rearrangement uses TRBV20-1 and TRBJ2-7, with 15 positions matching TRBD2. The germline V gene has CDR1 DFQATT and CDR2 SNEGSKA (reference sequence). The V segment lost 5 bases and the J segment 4 bases; nucleotides outside the gene matches: 9. CDR3 length equals 16 residues. This CDR3 reads CSAFSGTSGRIYEQYF. Written as DNA, the CDR3 is TGCAGTGCTTTCTCAGGGACTAGCGGGAGGATATACGAGCAGTACTTC.